The rows below give T cell receptor beta chains drawn from one sample of a study of blood T cell repertoires in COVID-19. Assay used: immunoSEQ multiplex PCR; TCRdb lists only in-frame clones, some missing. The table lists hundreds of thousands of clones, approximately 90% of them singletons. Sample: PBMCs or T cells enriched from blood (not recorded which). These receptors were obtained from a woman aged 60-75 years in a cohort exposed to, infected with or recovered from COVID-19 (not recorded which). CDR3s include the opening cysteine and the closing phenylalanine or tryptophan. D genes are given only for firm matches. Some rows mark clone size as missing; the rest say once, few, many or name a class of expanded clone.

abundance: -
d_gene: TRBD2
j_gene: TRBJ2-7
len: 14
v_gene: TRBV15
CDR3aa: CATSAGGLAFEQYF
CDR3nt: TGTGCCACCAGCGCAGGGGGACTAGCGTTCGAGCAGTACTTC

abundance: once
d_gene: -
j_gene: TRBJ1-1
len: 13
v_gene: TRBV27
CDR3aa: CASSFKGPAEAFF
CDR3nt: TGTGCCAGCAGTTTTAAGGGGCCGGCTGAAGCTTTCTTT

abundance: -
d_gene: -
j_gene: TRBJ2-7
len: 13
v_gene: TRBV12-3/TRBV12-4
CDR3aa: CASSLAGSYEQYF
CDR3nt: TGTGCCAGCAGTTTGGCGGGTTCCTACGAGCAGTACTTC

abundance: -
d_gene: -
j_gene: TRBJ2-7
len: 15
v_gene: TRBV4-1
CDR3aa: CASSPTDSHSYEQYF
CDR3nt: TGCGCCAGCAGCCCGACGGACAGTCACTCCTACGAGCAGTACTTC

abundance: -
d_gene: TRBD1
j_gene: TRBJ2-1
len: 17
v_gene: TRBV24-1
CDR3aa: CATSQSPRTGLFNEQFF
CDR3nt: TGTGCCACCAGTCAATCCCCCAGGACAGGGCTCTTCAATGAGCAGTTCTTC

abundance: -
d_gene: TRBD1
j_gene: TRBJ2-1
len: 15
v_gene: TRBV27
CDR3aa: CASSGTGGGYNEQFF
CDR3nt: TGTGCCAGCTCCGGGACAGGGGGCGGCTACAATGAGCAGTTCTTC

abundance: -
d_gene: TRBD2
j_gene: TRBJ2-5
len: 16
v_gene: TRBV24-1
CDR3aa: CATSDLGGRGGETQYF
CDR3nt: TGTGCCACCAGTGATTTAGGCGGGAGAGGTGGAGAGACCCAGTACTTC

abundance: -
d_gene: -
j_gene: TRBJ2-2
len: 15
v_gene: TRBV5-1
CDR3aa: CASSSTTMLGGELFF
CDR3nt: TGCGCCAGCAGCTCGACTACTATGTTGGGCGGGGAGCTGTTTTTT

abundance: once
d_gene: -
j_gene: TRBJ1-1
len: 13
v_gene: TRBV6-4
CDR3aa: CASSASSNTEAFF
CDR3nt: TGTGCCAGCAGCGCCAGTTCGAACACTGAAGCTTTCTTT

abundance: -
d_gene: TRBD1
j_gene: TRBJ1-1
len: 13
v_gene: TRBV30
CDR3aa: CAWSVRGDRPPFF
CDR3nt: TGTGCCTGGAGTGTACGAGGGGACAGGCCGCCTTTCTTT

abundance: -
d_gene: -
j_gene: TRBJ2-3
len: 15
v_gene: TRBV6-1
CDR3aa: CASSDPATITDTQYF
CDR3nt: TGTGCCAGCAGTGACCCCGCCACTATCACAGATACGCAGTATTTT

abundance: -
d_gene: -
j_gene: TRBJ1-5
len: 15
v_gene: TRBV28
CDR3aa: CASSWRPTGNQPQHF
CDR3nt: TGTGCCAGCAGTTGGAGGCCTACGGGCAATCAGCCCCAGCATTTT

abundance: -
d_gene: -
j_gene: TRBJ1-6
len: 17
v_gene: TRBV28
CDR3aa: CASSLIYGGDTNSPLHF
CDR3nt: TGTGCCAGCAGTTTAATCTATGGTGGGGACACCAATTCACCCCTCCACTTT

abundance: -
d_gene: -
j_gene: TRBJ2-7
len: 12
v_gene: TRBV19
CDR3aa: CASSQTDYEQYF
CDR3nt: TGTGCCAGTAGTCAGACAGACTACGAGCAGTACTTC

abundance: -
d_gene: -
j_gene: TRBJ2-3
len: 13
v_gene: TRBV27
CDR3aa: CASTRTQSDTQYF
CDR3nt: TGTGCCAGCACCAGAACCCAATCGGATACGCAGTATTTT

abundance: -
d_gene: TRBD2
j_gene: TRBJ2-1
len: 19
v_gene: TRBV10-3
CDR3aa: CAISEFLLAEPRGYNEQFF
CDR3nt: TGTGCCATCAGTGAGTTTTTGCTAGCGGAACCCCGTGGCTACAATGAGCAGTTCTTC

abundance: -
d_gene: TRBD2
j_gene: TRBJ2-1
len: 17
v_gene: TRBV24-1
CDR3aa: CATSDPLLAGGRDEQFF
CDR3nt: TGTGCCACCAGTGATCCCTTACTAGCGGGAGGACGGGATGAGCAGTTCTTC

abundance: -
d_gene: -
j_gene: TRBJ2-7
len: 13
v_gene: TRBV28
CDR3aa: CASTSDSSYEQYF
CDR3nt: TGTGCCAGCACCTCGGACAGTTCCTACGAGCAGTACTTC

abundance: -
d_gene: -
j_gene: TRBJ2-7
len: 16
v_gene: TRBV9
CDR3aa: CASSVGPGLDSYEQYF
CDR3nt: TGTGCCAGCAGCGTTGGCCCGGGACTGGACTCCTACGAGCAGTACTTC

abundance: once
d_gene: TRBD1
j_gene: TRBJ2-7
len: 14
v_gene: TRBV30
CDR3aa: CAWRGQGGDYEQYF
CDR3nt: TGTGCCTGGAGGGGACAGGGGGGGGACTACGAGCAGTACTTC

abundance: -
d_gene: TRBD2
j_gene: TRBJ2-5
len: 14
v_gene: TRBV9
CDR3aa: CASSGGLAGETQYF
CDR3nt: TGTGCCAGCAGCGGGGGACTAGCGGGAGAGACCCAGTACTTC

abundance: -
d_gene: -
j_gene: TRBJ2-1
len: 15
v_gene: TRBV10-1
CDR3aa: CASSESGLQGNEQFF
CDR3nt: TGCGCCAGCAGTGAGTCTGGTCTACAGGGCAATGAGCAGTTCTTC

abundance: -
d_gene: -
j_gene: TRBJ2-7
len: 14
v_gene: TRBV30
CDR3aa: CAWTAGTATYEQYF
CDR3nt: TGTGCCTGGACTGCGGGGACAGCTACCTACGAGCAGTACTTC

abundance: -
d_gene: TRBD1
j_gene: TRBJ2-7
len: 14
v_gene: TRBV14
CDR3aa: CASSYRDRGYEQYF
CDR3nt: TGTGCCAGCAGCTACCGGGACAGGGGCTACGAGCAGTACTTC

abundance: -
d_gene: TRBD1
j_gene: TRBJ1-5
len: 15
v_gene: TRBV27
CDR3aa: CASSPYRQGVQPQHF
CDR3nt: TGTGCCAGCAGTCCCTACCGACAGGGTGTTCAGCCCCAGCATTTT

abundance: -
d_gene: -
j_gene: TRBJ1-2
len: 9
v_gene: TRBV2
CDR3aa: CASGQFYTF
CDR3nt: TGTGCCAGCGGACAGTTCTACACCTTC

abundance: -
d_gene: -
j_gene: TRBJ2-1
len: 14
v_gene: TRBV5-1
CDR3aa: CASSLTASVNEQFF
CDR3nt: TGCGCCAGCAGCTTGACCGCTAGCGTCAATGAGCAGTTCTTC

abundance: -
d_gene: -
j_gene: TRBJ1-4
len: 12
v_gene: TRBV30
CDR3aa: CAWSVSHEKLFF
CDR3nt: TGTGCCTGGAGTGTCTCCCATGAAAAACTGTTTTTT

abundance: -
d_gene: TRBD1
j_gene: TRBJ1-6
len: 16
v_gene: TRBV15
CDR3aa: CATSRVGDRGNSPLHF
CDR3nt: TGTGCCACCAGCAGAGTAGGAGACAGGGGTAATTCACCCCTCCACTTT

abundance: -
d_gene: TRBD1
j_gene: TRBJ1-1
len: 13
v_gene: TRBV12-3/TRBV12-4
CDR3aa: CASSLEWDSQAFF
CDR3nt: TGTGCCAGCAGTTTAGAATGGGACAGCCAAGCTTTCTTT

abundance: many
d_gene: -
j_gene: TRBJ2-3
len: 12
v_gene: TRBV30
CDR3aa: CAWSVAGDTQYF
CDR3nt: TGTGCCTGGAGTGTGGCGGGGGATACGCAGTATTTT

abundance: -
d_gene: -
j_gene: TRBJ1-4
len: 16
v_gene: TRBV7-6
CDR3aa: CASSPLGGGAYEKLFF
CDR3nt: TGTGCCAGCAGCCCCCTTGGCGGGGGAGCTTATGAAAAACTGTTTTTT

abundance: -
d_gene: TRBD2
j_gene: TRBJ2-1
len: 15
v_gene: TRBV6-5
CDR3aa: CASSPQTSGYNEQFF
CDR3nt: TGTGCCAGCAGTCCACAGACTAGCGGCTACAATGAGCAGTTCTTC

abundance: -
d_gene: -
j_gene: TRBJ1-1
len: 18
v_gene: TRBV21-1
CDR3aa: CASSTLSGGLSKNTEAFF
CDR3nt: TGTGCCAGCAGCACCCTCTCAGGGGGCTTAAGTAAGAACACTGAAGCTTTCTTT

abundance: -
d_gene: -
j_gene: TRBJ1-1
len: 12
v_gene: TRBV5-4
CDR3aa: CASWDINTEAFF
CDR3nt: TGTGCCAGCTGGGACATTAACACTGAAGCTTTCTTT

abundance: -
d_gene: TRBD1
j_gene: TRBJ1-5
len: 15
v_gene: TRBV28
CDR3aa: CACIPQDRYNQPQHF
CDR3nt: TGTGCATGTATCCCCCAGGACAGGTACAATCAGCCCCAGCATTTT

abundance: -
d_gene: -
j_gene: TRBJ2-2
len: 13
v_gene: TRBV7-2
CDR3aa: CASSPGVTGELFF
CDR3nt: TGTGCCAGCAGCCCGGGGGTCACCGGGGAGCTGTTTTTT

abundance: -
d_gene: -
j_gene: TRBJ1-3
len: 12
v_gene: TRBV2
CDR3aa: CASSVIGNTIYF
CDR3nt: TGTGCCAGCAGTGTAATTGGAAACACCATATATTTT

abundance: -
d_gene: -
j_gene: TRBJ1-5
len: 13
v_gene: TRBV12-3/TRBV12-4
CDR3aa: CASSLNSDQPQHF
CDR3nt: TGTGCCAGCAGTTTAAACTCCGATCAGCCCCAGCATTTT

abundance: -
d_gene: TRBD1
j_gene: TRBJ1-4
len: 18
v_gene: TRBV5-1
CDR3aa: CASSLRGRDTSTNEKLFF
CDR3nt: TGCGCCAGCAGCTTAAGGGGGCGGGACACCTCAACTAATGAAAAACTGTTTTTT

abundance: -
d_gene: TRBD1
j_gene: TRBJ2-7
len: 15
v_gene: TRBV5-4
CDR3aa: CASSSSTGASYEQYF
CDR3nt: TGTGCCAGCAGCTCTTCGACAGGGGCCTCCTACGAGCAGTACTTC

abundance: -
d_gene: -
j_gene: TRBJ2-2
len: 15
v_gene: TRBV5-6
CDR3aa: CASSLPGGTTGELFF
CDR3nt: TGTGCCAGCAGCTTGCCAGGGGGGACCACCGGGGAGCTGTTTTTT

abundance: few
d_gene: -
j_gene: TRBJ1-2
len: 14
v_gene: TRBV5-8
CDR3aa: CASSFGGGVYGYTF
CDR3nt: TGTGCCAGCAGCTTTGGTGGAGGGGTCTATGGCTACACCTTC

abundance: -
d_gene: -
j_gene: TRBJ2-1
len: 15
v_gene: TRBV11-2
CDR3aa: CASSLGALSYNEQFF
CDR3nt: TGTGCCAGCAGCTTAGGAGCGTTATCCTACAATGAGCAGTTCTTC

abundance: once
d_gene: -
j_gene: TRBJ2-2
len: 12
v_gene: TRBV10-1
CDR3aa: CASSDRSGELFF
CDR3nt: TGCGCCAGCAGTGACAGGTCCGGGGAGCTGTTTTTT

abundance: -
d_gene: TRBD2
j_gene: TRBJ2-1
len: 16
v_gene: TRBV4-2
CDR3aa: CASSQDGTSSYNEQFF
CDR3nt: TGTGCCAGCAGCCAAGATGGGACTAGCTCCTACAATGAGCAGTTCTTC

abundance: -
d_gene: TRBD2
j_gene: TRBJ2-1
len: 17
v_gene: TRBV3-1/TRBV3-2
CDR3aa: CASGRSLTSGSINEQFF
CDR3nt: TGTGCCAGCGGAAGATCCCTGACTAGCGGGAGTATAAATGAGCAGTTCTTC

abundance: -
d_gene: -
j_gene: TRBJ2-7
len: 12
v_gene: TRBV18
CDR3aa: CASSFSSYEQYF
CDR3nt: TGTGCCAGCTCCTTCAGCTCCTACGAGCAGTACTTC

abundance: -
d_gene: -
j_gene: TRBJ2-5
len: 15
v_gene: TRBV2
CDR3aa: CASSEGGDPGETQYF
CDR3nt: TGTGCCAGCAGTGAAGGGGGGGACCCGGGGGAGACCCAGTACTTC

abundance: -
d_gene: TRBD1
j_gene: TRBJ2-7
len: 14
v_gene: TRBV6-2/TRBV6-3
CDR3aa: CASSYGTGAREQYF
CDR3nt: TGTGCCAGCAGTTACGGAACAGGGGCTCGCGAGCAGTACTTC